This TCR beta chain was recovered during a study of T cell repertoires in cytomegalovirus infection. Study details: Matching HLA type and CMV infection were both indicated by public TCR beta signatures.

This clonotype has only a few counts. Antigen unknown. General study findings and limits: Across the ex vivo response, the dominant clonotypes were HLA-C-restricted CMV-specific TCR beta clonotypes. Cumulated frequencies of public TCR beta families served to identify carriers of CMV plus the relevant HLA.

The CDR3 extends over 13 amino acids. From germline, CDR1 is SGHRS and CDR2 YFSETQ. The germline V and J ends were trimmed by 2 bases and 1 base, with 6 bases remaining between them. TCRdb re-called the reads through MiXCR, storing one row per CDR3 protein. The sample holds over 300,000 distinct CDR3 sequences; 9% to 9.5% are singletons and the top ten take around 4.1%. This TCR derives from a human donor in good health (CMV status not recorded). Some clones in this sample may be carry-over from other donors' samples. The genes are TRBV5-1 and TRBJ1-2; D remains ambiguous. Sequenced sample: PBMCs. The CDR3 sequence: CASSLGFNYGYTF. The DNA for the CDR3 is TGCGCCAGCAGCTTAGGCTTTAACTATGGCTACACCTTC.